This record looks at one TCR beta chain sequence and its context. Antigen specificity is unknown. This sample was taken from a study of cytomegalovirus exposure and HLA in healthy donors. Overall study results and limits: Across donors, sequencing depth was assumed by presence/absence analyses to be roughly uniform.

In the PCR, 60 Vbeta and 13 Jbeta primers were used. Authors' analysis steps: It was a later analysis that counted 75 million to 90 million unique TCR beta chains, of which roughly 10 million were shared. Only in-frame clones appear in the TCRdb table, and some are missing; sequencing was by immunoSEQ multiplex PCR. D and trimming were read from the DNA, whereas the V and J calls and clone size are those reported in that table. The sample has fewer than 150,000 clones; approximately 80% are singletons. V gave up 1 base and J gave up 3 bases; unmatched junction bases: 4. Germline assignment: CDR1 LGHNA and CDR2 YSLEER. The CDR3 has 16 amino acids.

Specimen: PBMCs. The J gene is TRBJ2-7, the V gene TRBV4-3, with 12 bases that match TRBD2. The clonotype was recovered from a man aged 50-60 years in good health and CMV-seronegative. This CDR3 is CASSQGTSGVVYEQYF. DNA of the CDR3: TGCGCCAGCAGCCAAGGGACTAGCGGGGTCGTCTACGAGCAGTACTTC.